This T cell receptor beta chain originates from a study of T cells in Graves' hyperthyroidism and ophthalmopathy. Overall study findings and caveats: Most clonotypes expanded in thyroid above 0.001 were likewise present in blood.

This clonotype has just a few counts. Its antigen is as yet unknown. RNA transcripts provided the source from which TCR beta CDR3 regions were amplified. When the TCR CDR3 underwent first-round RT-PCR, the HTBI primer set was used. TCRdb reprocessed the multiplex PCR reads with MiXCR, giving one entry per CDR3 protein. The sample consists of 500,000 to 600,000 distinct CDR3 sequences, just under 20% of them appearing once. Inclusion characteristics of ophthalmopathy patients comprised a Clinical Activity Score of at least 3, a NOSPECS grade of at least 4, and duration under 3 months. Exclusion criteria comprised uncontrolled infection, other autoimmune disease, pregnancy or lactation. V shed 6 bases, J shed 2 bases, and the junction held 6 bases outside the gene matches. The germline V gene encodes CDR1 DFQATT and CDR2 SNEGSKA (reference sequence). The CDR3 has 13 amino acids.

Sequences were obtained from blood. This clonotype was sampled from a man aged 35 to 55 with Graves' ophthalmopathy. The chain joins TRBV20-1 to TRBJ1-2, with TRBD1 identical over 7 bases. This CDR3 is CSAGGGGNYGYTF. The CDR3 nucleotides are TGCAGTGCGGGGGGAGGGGGCAACTATGGCTACACCTTC.